These 28 T cell receptor beta chains were all obtained from the same sample, sequenced in a study of shared clonotypes between healthy human individuals. Sequencing was performed with immunoSEQ multiplex PCR; in TCRdb, only in-frame clones are kept and a portion is missing. The sample contains a few hundred thousand clones, about nine tenths of which appear only once. Specimen: memory CD8+ T cells sorted from blood. Indicated subset: CD45RO+ cells pooled with CCR7-negative TemRA cells. These TCRs come from a man between 18 and 35 years old in good health.

V and J are TRBV30 and TRBJ2-4; D is possibly TRBD2 (6 bases). CDR3 size: 14 residues. The V gene lost 2 bases and the J gene lost 8 bases, with 16 bases spanning the gap. The V gene's germline CDR1 is GTSNPN and CDR2 SVGIG (reference sequence). The CDR3: CAWSSGYGEDIQYF. CDR3 bases: TGTGCCTGGAGTTCCGGGTACGGGGAGGACATTCAGTACTTC.

The chain links TRBV5-8 to TRBJ2-5, with D possibly being TRBD2 (6 bases). V lost 4 bases and J 5 bases, leaving 18 bases between the germline ends. The CDR3 sequence is 15 residues long. Looked up from germline, CDR1 is SGHTS and CDR2 is YDEGEE. The CDR3 loop reads CASSHITRGEETQYF. CDR3 in DNA: TGTGCCAGCAGCCACATAACCCGCGGGGAGGAGACCCAGTACTTC. Filled out from reference TRBV5-8 and TRBJ2-5, the complete variable domain reads EAGVTQSPTHLIKTRGQQATLRCSPISGHTSVYWYQQALGLGLQFLLWYDEGEERNRGNFPPRFSGRQFPNYSSELNVNALELEDSALYLCASSHITRGEETQYFGPGTRLLVL.

The chain carries TRBV5-4 and TRBJ2-5, with D uncertain. Germline-derived CDR1 and CDR2 are SGHNT and YYREEE (reference sequence). The CDR3 has 14 amino acids. The V and J ends lost 0 bases and 2 bases respectively, with 8 bases between them. CDR3 loop: CASSLVYEQETQYF. CDR3 DNA: TGTGCCAGCAGCTTGGTCTACGAACAAGAGACCCAGTACTTC.

The rearrangement links TRBV30 to TRBJ2-5; 7 bases are shared with TRBD1. Germline lookup yields CDR1 GTSNPN and CDR2 SVGIG (reference sequence). J was trimmed by 11 bases and V by 5 bases; bases with no gene match: 8. The length of the CDR3 is 11 residues. CDR3: CAWSQGDRQYF. The CDR3 DNA reads TGTGCCTGGTCCCAGGGGGACCGGCAGTACTTC. Supplemented by reference TRBV30 and TRBJ2-5, the full variable domain reads SQTIHQWPATLVQPVGSPLSLECTVEGTSNPNLYWYRQAAGRGLQLLFYSVGIGQISSEVPQNLSASRPQDRQFILSSKKLLLSDSGFYLCAWSQGDRQYFGPGTRLLVL.

The V and J genes are TRBV27 and TRBJ2-1; tentative D call: TRBD2 (5 bases). This CDR3 has 17 amino acids. V was trimmed by 4 bases and J by 2 bases, leaving 18 bases between them. Germline CDR1 reads MNHEY; CDR2 reads SMNVEV (reference sequence). The CDR3 reads CASSSLYGGSAYNEQFF. CDR3 DNA: TGTGCCAGCAGTTCACTATATGGTGGGAGCGCCTACAATGAGCAGTTCTTC.

This clone was observed a handful of times. The chain joins TRBV7-9 to TRBJ2-3; D might be TRBD1 (5 bases). This CDR3 is 16 amino acids long. The germline V gene encodes CDR1 SEHNR and CDR2 FQNEAQ (reference sequence). Trimming pared 5 bases from V and 2 bases from J, leaving 17 bases between. CDR3 DNA: TGTGCCAGCAGCCCCAGGCAGGGCCCGGACACAGATACGCAGTATTTT. It encodes CASSPRQGPDTDTQYF.

The chain is built from TRBV30 and TRBJ2-1; a weak D match, TRBD2 (5 bases). The CDR3 sequence is 12 residues long. Between the trimmed V and J ends, which lost 1 base and 8 bases, there was a span of 9 bases. Germline loops: CDR1 GTSNPN, CDR2 SVGIG (reference sequence). The CDR3 DNA follows: TGTGCCTGGAGTGAGGTCGGGGATGAGCAGTTCTTC. As protein: CAWSEVGDEQFF.

The genes are TRBV27 and TRBJ2-7; TRBD2 might be the D (5 bases). The germline CDR1 and CDR2 sequences are MNHEY and SMNVEV (reference sequence). The CDR3 contains 13 residues. Trimming shortened V by 4 bases and J by 5 bases, and 12 bases separated the two germline ends. This CDR3 reads CASSWRGSHEQYF. The CDR3 DNA reads TGTGCCAGCAGTTGGCGAGGGTCCCACGAGCAGTACTTC.

The chain links TRBV27 to TRBJ2-7; D not certain. Germline lookup yields CDR1 MNHEY and CDR2 SMNVEV (reference sequence). The CDR3 extends over 14 amino acids. V lost 3 bases, J lost 4 bases, and 13 bases lay in between. The CDR3 DNA reads TGTGCCAGCAGTTTGGTGGCGGCCCTTTACGAGCAGTACTTC. Its protein product is CASSLVAALYEQYF.

The V gene is TRBV10-1, the J gene TRBJ1-6, with D unclear. Between the trimmed V and J ends, which lost 4 bases and 6 bases, there was a span of 7 bases. The length of the CDR3 is 13 residues. Germline values: CDR1 WNHNN, CDR2 SYGVQD (reference sequence). Here the CDR3 reads CASSAKTNSPLHF. In DNA form, the CDR3 reads TGCGCCAGCAGTGCCAAGACTAATTCACCCCTCCACTTT.

The chain links TRBV10-3 to TRBJ2-7; D call uncertain. Trimming pared 4 bases from V and 2 bases from J, leaving 3 bases between. CDR3 length: 11 amino acids. Germline V gene data show CDR1 as ENHRY and CDR2 as SYGVKD. The CDR3 DNA reads as TGTGCCATCAGTGCCGCCTACGAGCAGTACTTC. Its translation: CAISAAYEQYF.

With regard to this clone: This specimen includes other DNA sequences encoding the same CDR3. The chain has TRBV27 and TRBJ2-7; TRBD1 might be the D (5 bases). The V gene lost 5 bases and the J gene lost 4 bases, with 12 bases spanning the gap. Per germline, CDR1 MNHEY and CDR2 SMNVEV (reference sequence). CDR3 length: 13 amino acids. CDR3 sequence reads: CASSVQGLYEQYF. Here the CDR3 DNA reads TGTGCCAGCAGTGTCCAGGGATTGTACGAGCAGTACTTC.

The chain couples TRBV30 to TRBJ1-5; 9 bases fit TRBD1. CDR1 and CDR2 from the germline V gene are GTSNPN and SVGIG (reference sequence). V trimming: 3 bases; J trimming: 0 bases; junction bases outside the gene matches: 9. The CDR3 loop spans 17 amino acids. The CDR3 bases are TGTGCCTGGAGCGGGGGACAGGGCTGGGGTAGCAATCAGCCCCAGCATTTT. Protein sequence: CAWSGGQGWGSNQPQHF.

V gene TRBV5-1 combines with J gene TRBJ1-2; TRBD1 is a possible D gene (5 bases). Trimming took 0 bases from V and 5 from J, leaving 17 bases between them. The CDR3 consists of 16 residues. CDR1 SGHRS and CDR2 YFSETQ come from the germline V gene. The CDR3 spells CASSLAGVQVPYGYTF. In DNA form, the CDR3 reads TGCGCCAGCAGCTTGGCCGGAGTACAGGTGCCTTATGGCTACACCTTC. Full variable domain (remainder filled in from reference TRBV5-1 and TRBJ1-2): KAGVTQTPRYLIKTRGQQVTLSCSPISGHRSVSWYQQTPGQGLQFLFEYFSETQRNKGNFPGRFSGRQFSNSRSEMNVSTLELGDSALYLCASSLAGVQVPYGYTFGSGTRLTVV.

This clone was recorded only once. V and J are TRBV2 and TRBJ2-7; perhaps TRBD2 as D (5 bases). With 2 bases removed from V and 3 bases from J, the gap between germline ends came to 14 bases. The CDR3 loop spans 15 amino acids. Per germline, CDR1 SNHLY and CDR2 FYNNEI. In DNA form, the CDR3 reads TGTGCCAGCAGTGAATCTTCAGGACTTATCTACGAGCAGTACTTC. It specifies CASSESSGLIYEQYF.

The V and J genes are TRBV6-5 and TRBJ2-1, with unresolved D. V dropped 6 bases and J dropped 3 bases, with 6 bases sitting between them. This CDR3 is 12 amino acids long. Per germline, CDR1 MNHEY and CDR2 SVGAGI. The CDR3 nucleotides are TGTGCCAGCAGCCCGGACTACAATGAGCAGTTCTTC. This sequence encodes CASSPDYNEQFF.

The chain has TRBV28 and TRBJ2-2; D unclear. This CDR3 is 12 amino acids long. The V gene's germline CDR1 is MDHEN and CDR2 SYDVKM. V gave up 4 bases and J gave up 3 bases, with 3 bases separating them. The CDR3 here is CASSWDTGELFF. The CDR3 DNA follows: TGTGCCAGCAGTTGGGACACCGGGGAGCTGTTTTTT.

The chain employs TRBV6-5 and TRBJ2-7; 7 bases agree with TRBD1. V gave up 2 bases and J gave up 6 bases; unmatched junction bases: 4. The CDR3 totals 13 residues. The germline CDR1 and CDR2 sequences are MNHEY and SVGAGI. The CDR3 coding sequence is TGTGCCAGCAGTTACGGACAGGTCGCCGAGCAGTACTTC. The encoded protein is CASSYGQVAEQYF.

The chain uses TRBV5-1 and TRBJ2-7, with 8 bases fitting TRBD1. Germline trimming cut 2 bases from V and 7 bases from J; bases unmatched to any gene: 5. This CDR3 has 13 residues. The germline gives CDR1 SGHRS, CDR2 YFSETQ. The CDR3 reads CASSFRGPGEQYF. CDR3 DNA: TGCGCCAGCAGCTTCAGGGGGCCGGGGGAGCAGTACTTC.

The V call is TRBV9, the J call TRBJ1-2; TRBD1 matches at 7 bases. CDR3 length equals 14 residues. Per germline, CDR1 SGDLS and CDR2 YYNGEE. The ends lost 6 bases at V and 2 bases at J; junction bases unmatched: 7. CDR3 region: CASTRGGGNYGYTF. CDR3 coding DNA: TGTGCCAGCACCAGGGGGGGTGGAAACTATGGCTACACCTTC.

The V and J genes are TRBV11-2 and TRBJ2-3, with unresolved D. The CDR3 runs to 12 residues. CDR1 and CDR2 (germline): SGHAT, FQNNGV. V was cut by 5 bases and J by 4 bases, with 7 bases left in between. This CDR3 is CASSPQADTQYF. DNA of the CDR3: TGTGCCAGCAGCCCCCAGGCAGATACGCAGTATTTT.

The rearrangement links TRBV4-3 to TRBJ1-2; D unresolved. The CDR3 is 15 residues long. V dropped 0 bases and J dropped 6 bases, with 14 bases sitting between them. Germline V gene data show CDR1 as LGHNA and CDR2 as YSLEER. Written as DNA, the CDR3 is TGCGCCAGCAGCCAAGAAAGGCACCTAATCAATGGCTACACCTTC. Its protein product is CASSQERHLINGYTF.

This clone has a single count. This rearrangement joins TRBV9 to TRBJ2-7; tentatively, D is TRBD1 (6 bases). This CDR3 is 15 amino acids long. The germline V gene has CDR1 SGDLS and CDR2 YYNGEE. Trimming cost V 1 base and J 1 base, with 12 bases left between them. The CDR3 loop reads CASSVTGHSSYEQYF. CDR3 DNA: TGTGCCAGCAGCGTAACGGGACACAGTTCCTACGAGCAGTACTTC.

The chain recombines TRBV7-9 with TRBJ2-5; unclear D gene. The length of the CDR3 is 15 residues. CDR1 is SEHNR, CDR2 FQNEAQ, per germline (reference sequence). V was shortened by 3 bases and J by 5 bases, with 16 bases between the two germline ends. The CDR3 loop reads CASSFRWIFLETQYF. The CDR3 region has the DNA TGTGCCAGCAGCTTCCGGTGGATATTCCTCGAGACCCAGTACTTC.

The chain uses TRBV7-2 and TRBJ2-7; TRBD1 matches 8 bases. The CDR3 runs to 16 residues. V trimming: 4 bases; J trimming: 0 bases; junction bases outside the gene matches: 8. The germline gives CDR1 SGHTA, CDR2 FQGNSA. In DNA form, the CDR3 reads TGTGCCAGCAGCTGGACAGGGAGCCTTAGCTCCTACGAGCAGTACTTC. This gives the protein CASSWTGSLSSYEQYF.

The chain links TRBV4-1 to TRBJ1-1; the D gene is possibly TRBD1 (6 bases). CDR3 length: 14 residues. Germline-derived CDR1 and CDR2 are MGHRA and YSYEKL. Trimming stripped 3 bases from V and 7 bases from J, with 15 bases between. The CDR3 bases are TGCGCCAGCAGCCATACTACAGGGACCTATGAAGCTTTCTTT. It encodes CASSHTTGTYEAFF.

In this sample, this clone turned up once. The rearrangement uses TRBV10-1 and TRBJ2-2, with 10 bases identical to TRBD1. Germline V gene data show CDR1 as WNHNN and CDR2 as SYGVQD (reference sequence). The CDR3 is 18 amino acids. V lost 8 bases, J lost 0 bases, and 12 bases stayed unmatched. The CDR3 DNA sequence: TGCGCCAGCGTTGACAGGGGGCTTCCCAACGCGAACACCGGGGAGCTGTTTTTT. It specifies CASVDRGLPNANTGELFF.

The chain carries TRBV10-1 and TRBJ2-2; unclear D gene. Germline V gene data show CDR1 as WNHNN and CDR2 as SYGVQD (reference sequence). The CDR3 consists of 16 residues. Trimming removed 6 bases from V and 0 bases from J, with 14 bases in between. CDR3: CASSSSTETNTGELFF. CDR3 DNA: TGCGCCAGCAGCTCATCGACGGAAACGAACACCGGGGAGCTGTTTTTT.